Included here is one TCR beta chain sequence, with context. These data originate in a study of blood T cell repertoires in COVID-19. Cohorts were based on clinical histories the participants reported. Source study methods: Reference gene primer amplification yielded estimated nucleated cell counts. Assay used: immunoSEQ multiplex PCR; TCRdb lists only in-frame clones, some missing. Clone size and the V and J calls come from that table; the DNA yielded D and trimming. Of 300,000 to 400,000 clones in the sample, about nine tenths are singletons; the top ten hold approximately 4.7%. The source is a man between 60 and 75 years old who had recovered from COVID-19. The material sequenced was PBMCs or T cells enriched from blood (not recorded which).

CDR3 sequence: CASSPPVQGSNEQFF. The CDR3 DNA follows: TGTGCCAGCTCACCACCAGTACAGGGATCCAATGAGCAGTTCTTC. The V gene is TRBV18, the J gene TRBJ2-1, with D possibly TRBD1 on 6 matching bases. Looked up from germline, CDR1 is KGHSH and CDR2 is LQKENI. V lost 0 bases, J lost 6 bases, and 12 bases lay in between. The CDR3 sequence is 15 residues long.